These T cell receptor beta chains were read from a single sample in a study of blood T cell repertoires in COVID-19. Measured with immunoSEQ multiplex PCR; TCRdb has only the in-frame clones, and not every one. Of approximately 300,000 clones listed, over 90% are singletons. Sequenced sample: PBMCs or T cells enriched from blood (not recorded which). These receptors all come from a woman younger than 45 who had been exposed to COVID-19. Each CDR3 is given with its conserved first and last residue. Each record gives: clone size, J gene, V gene, D gene, CDR3 DNA, CDR3 protein. The D gene is left open where the match is weak. Expanded clones are given a class, and other clones once, few, many or no size at all.

size: NA
J: TRBJ1-5
V: TRBV7-2
D: TRBD1
DNA: TGTGCCAGCAGCCCAGGACAGGTGCAGCCCCAGCATTTT
CDR3: CASSPGQVQPQHF

size: NA
J: TRBJ2-4
V: TRBV19
D: NA
DNA: TGTGCCAGCATGCGGTCCAGGGATGGCATTCAGTACTTC
CDR3: CASMRSRDGIQYF

size: NA
J: TRBJ1-5
V: TRBV5-8
D: NA
DNA: TGTGCCAGCAGCTTGGTGCGAGGGCGCCAGCCCCAGCATTTT
CDR3: CASSLVRGRQPQHF

size: NA
J: TRBJ1-2
V: TRBV12-2
D: NA
DNA: TGTGCAAGTCGCGTGGGACAGCCATATGGCTACACCTTC
CDR3: CASRVGQPYGYTF

size: NA
J: TRBJ1-2
V: TRBV27
D: TRBD1
DNA: TGTGCCAGCACCCCCGTCGGACAGGGGGTACATGGCTACACCTTC
CDR3: CASTPVGQGVHGYTF

size: NA
J: TRBJ1-2
V: TRBV30
D: TRBD1
DNA: TGTGCCTGGAGAGTGGACAGGGGGCGGCACACCTTC
CDR3: CAWRVDRGRHTF

size: NA
J: TRBJ1-3
V: TRBV6-5
D: TRBD1
DNA: TGTGCCAGCGGGGACAGGCACTCTGGAAACACCATATATTTT
CDR3: CASGDRHSGNTIYF

size: NA
J: TRBJ1-2
V: TRBV18
D: NA
DNA: TGTGCCAGCTCACCATGGGCAGGGGTTAATAGTGGCTACACCTTC
CDR3: CASSPWAGVNSGYTF

size: NA
J: TRBJ1-1
V: TRBV19
D: NA
DNA: TGTGCCAGTAGACATCGCTACGGGGAGTTGAACACTGAAGCTTTCTTT
CDR3: CASRHRYGELNTEAFF

size: NA
J: TRBJ1-1
V: TRBV4-3
D: TRBD1
DNA: TGCGCCAGCAGCCATACGGGACAGGGGGTTGACGCTTTCTTT
CDR3: CASSHTGQGVDAFF

size: NA
J: TRBJ1-1
V: TRBV2
D: NA
DNA: TGTGCCAGCACCAAAACCCGGGGGAACACTGAAGCTTTCTTT
CDR3: CASTKTRGNTEAFF

size: NA
J: TRBJ2-3
V: TRBV5-1
D: TRBD1
DNA: TGCGCCAGCAGCTCCCGGGACAGGGGAACAGATACGCAGTATTTT
CDR3: CASSSRDRGTDTQYF

size: NA
J: TRBJ2-3
V: TRBV24-1
D: NA
DNA: TGTGCCACCAGTGAGTCCAGGGGGACTCCAGATACGCAGTATTTT
CDR3: CATSESRGTPDTQYF

size: NA
J: TRBJ1-1
V: TRBV4-2
D: NA
DNA: TGTGCCAGCAGCCAAGAGGTCAGGGGCACTGAAGCTTTCTTT
CDR3: CASSQEVRGTEAFF

size: NA
J: TRBJ1-2
V: TRBV28
D: TRBD1
DNA: TGTGCCAGCAGGGGGACAGGGGAACATGGCTACACCTTC
CDR3: CASRGTGEHGYTF

size: once
J: TRBJ1-2
V: TRBV27
D: NA
DNA: TGTGCCAGCAGTTTAAATCCGGGGTGGAATGGCTACACCTTC
CDR3: CASSLNPGWNGYTF

size: NA
J: TRBJ1-1
V: TRBV18
D: NA
DNA: TGTGCCAGCTCACCACCCTCGGGGAGGGGGAACACTGAAGCTTTCTTT
CDR3: CASSPPSGRGNTEAFF

size: NA
J: TRBJ1-6
V: TRBV2
D: NA
DNA: TGTGCCAGCAGTGTAGATAGGTCAGGGATGAATTCACCCCTCCACTTT
CDR3: CASSVDRSGMNSPLHF

size: NA
J: TRBJ2-7
V: TRBV12-3/TRBV12-4
D: NA
DNA: TGTGCCAGCAGCCCCGGACAGAGCTACGAGCAGTACTTC
CDR3: CASSPGQSYEQYF

size: NA
J: TRBJ1-2
V: TRBV25-1
D: NA
DNA: TGTGCCAGCAGTGTAGCTAACTATGGCTACACCTTC
CDR3: CASSVANYGYTF

size: NA
J: TRBJ1-2
V: TRBV16
D: NA
DNA: TGTGCCAGCAGCCAATTTGTTAGAGGCTACACCTTC
CDR3: CASSQFVRGYTF

size: NA
J: TRBJ1-6
V: TRBV2
D: NA
DNA: TGTGCCAGCAGGGCTTACAATGGGGCTCGGTCACCCCTCCACTTT
CDR3: CASRAYNGARSPLHF

size: NA
J: TRBJ2-2
V: TRBV7-7
D: TRBD1
DNA: TGTGCCAGCAGCCCGACAGGGACGCTCTCGAACACCGGGGAGCTGTTTTTT
CDR3: CASSPTGTLSNTGELFF

size: NA
J: TRBJ1-2
V: TRBV30
D: TRBD1
DNA: TGTGCCTGGAGTGAACAGGGGGCCGAAACCTATGGCTACACCTTC
CDR3: CAWSEQGAETYGYTF

size: NA
J: TRBJ2-5
V: TRBV3-1/TRBV3-2
D: TRBD2
DNA: TGTGCCAGCAGCCTGACTAGCGGGGGGGAGACCCAGTACTTC
CDR3: CASSLTSGGETQYF

size: NA
J: TRBJ2-5
V: TRBV6-5
D: TRBD2
DNA: TGTGCCAGCACCCTTCCGGGAGGAGAGACCCAGTACTTC
CDR3: CASTLPGGETQYF

size: NA
J: TRBJ1-2
V: TRBV6-4
D: TRBD1
DNA: TGTGCCAGCAGATCGACAGGGGGTGTCCGCTATGGCTACACCTTC
CDR3: CASRSTGGVRYGYTF

size: NA
J: TRBJ2-3
V: TRBV5-6
D: TRBD2
DNA: TGTGCCAGCAGCCCAGGGACTAGCGGGGGGGATACGCAGTATTTT
CDR3: CASSPGTSGGDTQYF

size: NA
J: TRBJ2-5
V: TRBV5-6
D: TRBD2
DNA: TGTGCCAGCAGCTCTAGCGGGGGGCGTATCGAGACCCAGTACTTC
CDR3: CASSSSGGRIETQYF

size: NA
J: TRBJ1-1
V: TRBV5-4
D: NA
DNA: TGTGCCAGCAGCTCGGAACACGAGCGGACGTTACGGGCTTTCTTT
CDR3: CASSSEHERTLRAFF

size: NA
J: TRBJ1-1
V: TRBV9
D: NA
DNA: TGTGCCAGCAGCGTAACCTGGACAGCGAACACTGAAGCTTTCTTT
CDR3: CASSVTWTANTEAFF

size: once
J: TRBJ1-4
V: TRBV27
D: TRBD1
DNA: TGTGCCAGCAGTCGGGACAGCTATGAAAAACTGTTTTTT
CDR3: CASSRDSYEKLFF

size: NA
J: TRBJ2-7
V: TRBV19
D: NA
DNA: TGTGCCAGTAGTCAGCAGGACTACGAGCAGTACTTC
CDR3: CASSQQDYEQYF

size: NA
J: TRBJ1-6
V: TRBV11-1
D: NA
DNA: TGTGCCAGCAGCTCAAGACAAGTTGGTAATTCACCCCTCCACTTT
CDR3: CASSSRQVGNSPLHF

size: NA
J: TRBJ2-1
V: TRBV5-6
D: TRBD2
DNA: TGTGCCAGCGGTAAGGGACTACAGTTCTTC
CDR3: CASGKGLQFF

size: NA
J: TRBJ2-7
V: TRBV7-4
D: NA
DNA: TGTGCCAGCAGCTTACGTTCAGGGTTTATCTCCTACGAGCAGTACTTC
CDR3: CASSLRSGFISYEQYF

size: NA
J: TRBJ1-6
V: TRBV4-1
D: TRBD1
DNA: TGCGCCAGCAGCCAAGTTGAACAGGGGCGAAGCTCCTATAATTCACCCCTCCACTTT
CDR3: CASSQVEQGRSSYNSPLHF

size: NA
J: TRBJ1-1
V: TRBV5-4
D: TRBD1
DNA: TGTGCCAGCAGCTTGGCCTCTGGGACAGGGAGGACTGAAGCTTTCTTT
CDR3: CASSLASGTGRTEAFF

size: NA
J: TRBJ1-5
V: TRBV27
D: TRBD1
DNA: TGTGCCAGCAGTCCTCAGGGGGCAGGTCAGCCCCAGCATTTT
CDR3: CASSPQGAGQPQHF

size: NA
J: TRBJ2-1
V: TRBV5-4
D: TRBD2
DNA: TGTGCCAGCAGAGTATCTAAGCGGGGGGCCGGTAATGAGCAGTTCTTC
CDR3: CASRVSKRGAGNEQFF

size: NA
J: TRBJ2-7
V: TRBV10-3
D: TRBD2
DNA: TGTGCCATCAGCAGCCCTCGTAGCGGGGGGGTGAGTGAGCAGTACTTC
CDR3: CAISSPRSGGVSEQYF

size: NA
J: TRBJ1-5
V: TRBV6-1
D: NA
DNA: TGTGCCAGCAGTGAAGTGATCCGGGACAATCAGCCCCAGCATTTT
CDR3: CASSEVIRDNQPQHF

size: NA
J: TRBJ2-7
V: TRBV5-1
D: NA
DNA: TGCGCCAGCAGCTTGGCCAGCTCCTACGAGCAGTACTTC
CDR3: CASSLASSYEQYF

size: NA
J: TRBJ1-4
V: TRBV30
D: NA
DNA: TGTGCCTGGGACAGGATAACTAATGAAAAACTGTTTTTT
CDR3: CAWDRITNEKLFF

size: NA
J: TRBJ2-2
V: TRBV7-3
D: NA
DNA: TGTGCCAGCAGCTTAACGATTAGACAGAACACCGGGGAGCTGTTTTTT
CDR3: CASSLTIRQNTGELFF

size: NA
J: TRBJ2-5
V: TRBV2
D: NA
DNA: TGTGCCAGCAGTGCGCGACAGATCCAAGAGACCCAGTACTTC
CDR3: CASSARQIQETQYF

size: once
J: TRBJ2-4
V: TRBV7-6
D: TRBD1
DNA: TGTGCCAGCAGCTTGACGCAGGGGGCTGCAATGGGCAAAAACATTCAGTACTTC
CDR3: CASSLTQGAAMGKNIQYF

size: NA
J: TRBJ1-5
V: TRBV5-1
D: NA
DNA: TGCGCCAGCAGCTTGGATGTGGCAGCCGTGGGCCAGCCCCAGCATTTT
CDR3: CASSLDVAAVGQPQHF

size: NA
J: TRBJ1-1
V: TRBV11-3
D: TRBD1
DNA: TGTGCCAGCAGCCTCCAAGGACAGGTTGAAGCTTTCTTT
CDR3: CASSLQGQVEAFF

size: NA
J: TRBJ1-5
V: TRBV7-9
D: NA
DNA: TGTGCCAGCAGCTTAGTGGTCGGGGAACTGAGTAATCAGCCCCAGCATTTT
CDR3: CASSLVVGELSNQPQHF

size: NA
J: TRBJ1-1
V: TRBV19
D: TRBD1
DNA: TGTGCCAGTAGTTGGGGGCAGGGGGCGAACACTGAAGCTTTCTTT
CDR3: CASSWGQGANTEAFF

size: NA
J: TRBJ1-4
V: TRBV4-3
D: NA
DNA: TGCGCCAGCAGCCAAGAAGGGGCAGGGAGGTTTGAAAAACTGTTTTTT
CDR3: CASSQEGAGRFEKLFF

size: NA
J: TRBJ1-1
V: TRBV6-5
D: NA
DNA: TGTGCCAGCAGAAACAGGGAGTCGACTGAAGCTTTCTTT
CDR3: CASRNRESTEAFF

size: NA
J: TRBJ1-1
V: TRBV5-4
D: TRBD1
DNA: TGTGCCAGCAGGACCGGGACAGGCGAAGCTTTCTTT
CDR3: CASRTGTGEAFF

size: NA
J: TRBJ2-2
V: TRBV2
D: TRBD2
DNA: TGTGCCAGCTCGGGGGGGGCCCACACCGGGGAGCTGTTTTTT
CDR3: CASSGGAHTGELFF

size: few
J: TRBJ2-7
V: TRBV5-1
D: NA
DNA: TGCGCCAGCAGCGCAAACTACTACGAGCAGTACTTC
CDR3: CASSANYYEQYF

size: few
J: TRBJ2-6
V: TRBV7-3
D: NA
DNA: TGTGCCAGCAGCCCACAGAGGGATGGGGCCAACGTCCTGACTTTC
CDR3: CASSPQRDGANVLTF

size: NA
J: TRBJ2-3
V: TRBV7-3
D: TRBD2
DNA: TGTGCCAGCAGCTTATCGGTGCGCGGGGGGACAGATACGCAGTATTTT
CDR3: CASSLSVRGGTDTQYF

size: once
J: TRBJ1-2
V: TRBV30
D: NA
DNA: TGTGCCTGGAGTGTATTAGGTATAGCCAATAACTATGGCTACACCTTC
CDR3: CAWSVLGIANNYGYTF